This T cell receptor beta chain is drawn from a study of CXCR3-negative and CXCR3-positive naive CD8 T cells. Study outcomes and limitations: Naive cells positive for CXCR3 carried more hydrophobic TRB CDR3s than CXCR3-negative ones.

Points on this clonotype: The antigen is undetermined.

All TRB cDNA libraries came from 5' RACE performed with UMI labels. For each CDR3 protein, TCRdb gives one entry from its re-call of the 5' RACE reads, without DNA. The specimen's table records 65,000 to 95,000 distinct CDR3 sequences. The receptor was derived from a human donor in good health. Some clones in this sample may be carry-over from other donors' samples. The specimen was naive CXCR3- CD8+ T cells from blood. Described subset: CD45RO-CCR7+CD27+CD95- naive CD8+ T cells lacking CXCR3 (TNR3-).

CDR3 region: CASSWALAVSTDTQYF. J is TRBJ2-3 and V is TRBV12-3 or TRBV12-4; the TCRdb call, TRBD2, lacks DNA for checking. This CDR3 has 16 amino acids.